This paragraph covers one TCR beta chain sequence. The CDR3 totals 16 residues. Germline V CDR1 and CDR2: SGHAT, FQNNGV. V lost 3 bases, J lost 0 bases, and 11 bases lay in between. The authors' processing: How many nucleated cells were present was estimated from reference gene primer amplification. Clones were sequenced by immunoSEQ multiplex PCR, and TCRdb holds only the in-frame ones, with some missing. That table supplies the V and J calls and clone size; D and trimming were determined from the DNA. The sample has hundreds of thousands of clones; under 95% are singletons. The data derive from a study of blood T cell repertoires in COVID-19. Study-wide context: Sites across the United States, Italy and Spain contributed samples from acute and convalescent COVID-19. PBMCs, B-cell-depleted T cells, or T cells were the source of the cDNA or gDNA that made up the material.

The V call is TRBV11-2, the J call TRBJ2-2, with a possible D match to TRBD1 (5 bases). What was sequenced was peripheral blood. The clonotype comes from a woman between 18 and 29 years old who had recovered from COVID-19. In DNA, the CDR3 is TGTGCCAGCAGCTTGAGATGGACAACGAACACCGGGGAGCTGTTTTTT. This gives the protein CASSLRWTTNTGELFF.